The 30 T cell receptor beta chains below come from one sample, sequenced in a study of cytomegalovirus exposure and HLA in healthy donors. This PCR relied on a set of 60 Vbeta primers and 13 Jbeta primers. The repertoire was sequenced with immunoSEQ multiplex PCR; TCRdb's copy has only in-frame clones and lacks some. The sample contains about 130,000 clones, around 75% of which appear only once. The sample comprised PBMCs. The receptors originated from a man aged 30 to 39 in good health and CMV-seronegative.

V is TRBV11-3 and J is TRBJ1-1; TRBD1 agrees at 8 bases. Germline values: CDR1 SGHNT, CDR2 YENEEA. V lost 5 bases, J lost 5 bases, and 13 bases stayed unmatched. This CDR3 has 16 amino acids. The CDR3 nucleotides are TGTGCCAGCAGCGCGCGACAGGGGCCAACTCAGACTGAAGCTTTCTTT. As protein: CASSARQGPTQTEAFF.

The chain couples TRBV19 to TRBJ1-4; D not certain. The CDR3 is made up of 15 amino acids. Trimming removed 2 bases at V and 0 bases at J, with 7 bases between. CDR1 LNHDA and CDR2 SQIVND come from the germline V gene (reference sequence). CDR3 region: CASSIYSPTNEKLFF. CDR3 DNA sequence: TGTGCCAGTAGTATATACAGTCCAACTAATGAAAAACTGTTTTTT.

The chain combines TRBV10-3 with TRBJ2-6; weak D call: TRBD1 (6 bases). Trimming removed 0 bases from V and 4 bases from J, with 16 bases in between. Germline V CDR1 and CDR2: ENHRY, SYGVKD. This CDR3 has 18 amino acids. The CDR3 DNA reads as TGTGCCATCAGTGAGTCCACCCTTCAGGGGCTGGGGGCCAACGTCCTGACTTTC. Its translation is CAISESTLQGLGANVLTF.

This sequence joins TRBV7-9 and TRBJ2-5; D might be TRBD2 (6 bases). V dropped 8 bases and J dropped 4 bases, with 20 bases sitting between them. The CDR3 spans 15 residues. From germline, CDR1 is SEHNR and CDR2 FQNEAQ (reference sequence). CDR3 protein: CASRNRGAGSETQYF. The CDR3, as DNA: TGTGCCAGCCGGAACCGAGGGGCGGGATCAGAGACCCAGTACTTC.

V usage is TRBV5-6 and J usage is TRBJ2-5; 10 bases map to TRBD2. CDR3 size: 17 residues. CDR1 and CDR2 (germline): SGHDT, YYEEEE. V dropped 3 bases and J dropped 2; count of bases not matched to a gene: 10. In nucleotides, the CDR3 is TGTGCCAGCAGCTCACCGGGGGGGACTAGCGAACAAGAGACCCAGTACTTC. This codes for CASSSPGGTSEQETQYF. The full variable domain, rest sourced from reference TRBV5-6 and TRBJ2-5, is DAGVTQSPTHLIKTRGQQVTLRCSPKSGHDTVSWYQQALGQGPQFIFQYYEEEERQRGNFPDRFSGHQFPNYSSELNVNALLLGDSALYLCASSSPGGTSEQETQYFGPGTRLLVL.

The V gene is TRBV7-9, the J gene TRBJ2-7; 7 bases agree with TRBD2. With V trimmed by 3 bases and J by 2 bases, 7 bases remained unmatched. CDR1 and CDR2 (germline): SEHNR, FQNEAQ (reference sequence). There are 15 residues in the CDR3. The DNA of the CDR3 is TGTGCCAGCAGCTTTTTCCCTAGCGGAACCTACGAGCAGTACTTC. Translating gives CASSFFPSGTYEQYF.

The genes are TRBV19 and TRBJ2-5, with D possibly TRBD1 on 5 matching bases. The J call may be in error: the DNA end matches TRBJ2-7 better. Per the germline V gene, CDR1 is LNHDA and CDR2 is SQIVND (reference sequence). This CDR3 is 14 amino acids long. Written as DNA, the CDR3 is TGTGCCAGTAGTATTGACAGAACCTCCTACGAGCAGTACTTC. It encodes CASSIDRTSYEQYF.

Remarks on this clone: Other DNA sequences in the sample encode the same CDR3. The chain is built from TRBV5-1 and TRBJ2-7; 7 nucleotides align to TRBD1. The V gene end was trimmed by 5 bases and the J gene end by 0 bases; junction bases not matched to a gene: 8. There are 15 residues in the CDR3. CDR1 is SGHRS, CDR2 YFSETQ, per germline. The CDR3: CASSPEGADSYEQYF. CDR3 DNA: TGCGCCAGCAGTCCCGAGGGGGCCGACTCCTACGAGCAGTACTTC.

Here the CDR3 DNA reads TGTGCCAGCTCTAATTGGAACACTGAAGCTTTCTTT. Encoded protein: CASSNWNTEAFF. The chain employs TRBV14 and TRBJ1-1; unclear D gene. V was shortened by 8 bases and J by 1 base, with 8 bases between the two germline ends. There are 12 residues in the CDR3. Germline V gene lookup returns CDR1 SGHDN and CDR2 FVKESK.

The CDR3, as DNA: TGTGCCAGCACTGGACTCTACAATGAGCAGTTCTTC. The encoded protein is CASTGLYNEQFF. The chain carries TRBV2 and TRBJ2-1, with a weak D call TRBD2 (5 bases). The V end lost 7 bases, the J end lost 3 bases, and 7 bases lay between the germline ends. Germline V lookup: CDR1 SNHLY, CDR2 FYNNEI. The CDR3 extends over 12 amino acids.

This chain connects TRBV27 to TRBJ2-3; 10 bases map to TRBD2. Germline assignment: CDR1 MNHEY and CDR2 SMNVEV (reference sequence). The V gene end was trimmed by 6 bases and the J gene end by 2 bases; junction bases not matched to a gene: 11. The CDR3 totals 17 residues. CDR3: CASRQAGLAEHTDTQYF. The CDR3 DNA follows: TGTGCCAGCAGGCAGGCCGGACTAGCGGAGCACACAGATACGCAGTATTTT.

The chain uses TRBV7-2 and TRBJ2-5; 11 bases align to TRBD2. CDR3 length: 15 residues. Germline values: CDR1 SGHTA, CDR2 FQGNSA. J gave up 4 bases and V 3 bases, and 4 bases lay outside the gene matches. CDR3: CASSFGGTSGETQYF. DNA for the CDR3: TGTGCCAGCAGCTTCGGTGGGACTAGCGGAGAGACCCAGTACTTC.

The chain uses TRBV9 and TRBJ2-3, with D tentatively TRBD1 (5 bases). CDR1 is SGDLS, CDR2 YYNGEE, per germline. The CDR3 spans 13 residues. Trimming pared 2 bases from V and 3 bases from J, leaving 7 bases between. The DNA for the CDR3 is TGTGCCAGCAGCGTCCAGGGTACAGATACGCAGTATTTT. Translated, it gives CASSVQGTDTQYF.

This chain connects TRBV28 to TRBJ2-7; 11 bases fit TRBD2. CDR1 and CDR2 (germline): MDHEN, SYDVKM. The CDR3 contains 16 residues. J lost 1 base, V lost 4 bases, and 6 bases had no gene match. CDR3: CASSSMTSGASYEQYF. The CDR3 nucleotides read TGTGCCAGCAGTTCAATGACTAGCGGGGCGTCCTACGAGCAGTACTTC.

The rearrangement links TRBV6-6 to TRBJ1-5, with D possibly TRBD1 on 5 matching bases. Looked up from germline, CDR1 is MNHNY and CDR2 is SVGAGI (reference sequence). V dropped 6 bases and J dropped 0 bases, with 12 bases sitting between them. The CDR3 is 15 residues long. CDR3 in DNA: TGTGCCAGCAGACTACAGGTTCATAGCAATCAGCCCCAGCATTTT. Its protein is CASRLQVHSNQPQHF.

This clone was seen a few times. The genes are TRBV29-1 and TRBJ2-7, with D tentatively TRBD2 (5 bases). V was cut by 0 bases and J by 4 bases, with 16 bases left in between. Germline assignment: CDR1 SQVTM and CDR2 ANQGSEA. CDR3 size: 15 residues. DNA of the CDR3: TGCAGCGTTGAAGATGAGACTAACCGTACGTACGAGCAGTACTTC. It codes for CSVEDETNRTYEQYF.

The V and J genes are TRBV27 and TRBJ2-3; D may be TRBD2 (6 bases). This CDR3 is built from 14 residues. V lost 5 bases to trimming and J lost 2 bases, with 11 bases between them. Germline V gene data show CDR1 as MNHEY and CDR2 as SMNVEV (reference sequence). CDR3 bases: TGTGCCAGCAGTAAAGGGACTGCCACAGATACGCAGTATTTT. Its translation: CASSKGTATDTQYF.

This rearrangement joins TRBV10-3 to TRBJ1-3; 10 bases match TRBD1. After removal of 7 bases from V and 3 bases from J, the junction contained 3 bases not matched to a gene. The CDR3 length is 14 residues. CDR1 and CDR2 from the germline V gene are ENHRY and SYGVKD. Written as DNA, the CDR3 is TGTGCCATCACCGGGACAGGGGTTGGAAACACCATATATTTT. Translation: CAITGTGVGNTIYF.

The chain uses TRBV18 and TRBJ2-1, with TRBD2 identical over 10 bases. The CDR3 runs to 17 residues. With 2 bases clipped from V and 5 bases from J, the junction kept 9 bases outside the gene matches. Germline V CDR1 and CDR2: KGHSH, LQKENI. This CDR3 is CASSPLSSGGLNNEQFF. The CDR3 bases are TGTGCCAGCTCACCATTGAGTAGCGGGGGGTTAAACAATGAGCAGTTCTTC.

The gene calls are TRBV5-1 and TRBJ1-6, with 9 bases lining up with TRBD1. V shed 4 bases, J shed 7 bases, and the junction held 6 bases outside the gene matches. The CDR3 has 15 amino acids. Per germline, CDR1 SGHRS and CDR2 YFSETQ. The CDR3 sequence is CASSPDRGSNSPLHF. In DNA, the CDR3 is TGCGCCAGCAGCCCGGACAGGGGAAGCAATTCACCCCTCCACTTT.

The CDR3 DNA reads as TGTGCCAGCAGCCACAACGTCGGCAGGCAAGAGACCCAGTACTTC. Amino acid sequence: CASSHNVGRQETQYF. The chain joins TRBV21-1 to TRBJ2-5; the D call of TRBD1 is as the table states it, not checked on the DNA. TRBV21-1 is a listed pseudogene. This CDR3 is 15 amino acids long.

The chain carries TRBV4-2 and TRBJ2-2; D gene uncertain. Germline V gives CDR1 LGHNA, CDR2 YNFKEQ. V was pared by 4 bases and J by 6 bases, with 6 bases between. This CDR3 is 12 amino acids long. The CDR3 here is CASSPSAGELFF. CDR3 nucleotide sequence: TGTGCCAGCAGCCCCAGCGCCGGGGAGCTGTTTTTT.

This chain links TRBV1 with TRBJ2-7; the D segment call TRBD1 is taken from the table without a DNA check. TRBV1 is listed as a pseudogene. The length of the CDR3 is 17 residues. The CDR3, as DNA: TGCACCAGCAGCTTTCCGTTCGGGGACAGGGGGGTAGTGGAGCAGTACTTC. It encodes CTSSFPFGDRGVVEQYF.

The rearrangement links TRBV5-1 to TRBJ2-7, with TRBD2 matching 14 bases. V gave up 4 bases and J gave up 0 bases; unmatched junction bases: 0. The CDR3 is 15 amino acids. Germline V CDR1 and CDR2: SGHRS, YFSETQ. For the CDR3, the DNA is TGCGCCAGCAGCGGACTAGCGGGAGGCTCCTACGAGCAGTACTTC. This gives the protein CASSGLAGGSYEQYF.

The CDR3 DNA reads as TGTGCCAGCAGCGTAGTGGGCGGAGGTCTCAATGAGCAGTTCTTC. Protein sequence: CASSVVGGGLNEQFF. This rearrangement joins TRBV9 to TRBJ2-1; the D gene is possibly TRBD2 (5 bases). V was shortened by 0 bases and J by 6 bases, with 13 bases between the two germline ends. CDR1 is SGDLS and CDR2 is YYNGEE in the germline V gene. There are 15 residues in the CDR3.

The rearrangement joins TRBV30 to TRBJ1-5; D is unclear. V gave up 3 bases and J gave up 7 bases, with 10 bases separating them. This CDR3 has 12 amino acids. Germline V gene lookup returns CDR1 GTSNPN and CDR2 SVGIG (reference sequence). CDR3 sequence: CAWRVGHQPQHF. The CDR3 DNA is TGTGCCTGGAGGGTCGGTCACCAGCCCCAGCATTTT.

V is TRBV27 and J is TRBJ2-7; D gene ambiguous. The germline CDR1 and CDR2 sequences are MNHEY and SMNVEV (reference sequence). This CDR3 has 13 residues. V was clipped by 0 bases and J by 4 bases, with 7 bases between them. CDR3 sequence (DNA): TGTGCCAGCAGTTTATCTGCACAGTACGAGCAGTACTTC. Its protein product is CASSLSAQYEQYF.

This clone has a single count. This chain uses TRBV7-9 with TRBJ1-5, with 8 bases fitting TRBD1. The CDR3 is 15 residues long. Germline CDR1 SEHNR, CDR2 FQNEAQ (reference sequence). V lost 5 bases and J lost 1; bases outside the gene matches: 4. In DNA, the CDR3 is TGTGCCAGCAGCCCGACAGGGGCGAGCAATCAGCCCCAGCATTTT. Translated: CASSPTGASNQPQHF. The whole variable domain, filled in from reference TRBV7-9 and TRBJ1-5, reads DTGVSQNPRHKITKRGQNVTFRCDPISEHNRLYWYRQTLGQGPEFLTYFQNEAQLEKSRLLSDRFSAERPKGSFSTLEIQRTEQGDSAMYLCASSPTGASNQPQHFGDGTRLSIL.

The chain recombines TRBV28 with TRBJ2-2, with a weak D call TRBD2 (5 bases). Trimming took 2 bases from V and 4 from J, leaving 14 bases between them. This CDR3 region has 16 residues. Germline lookup yields CDR1 MDHEN and CDR2 SYDVKM. CDR3 residues: CASSLPGIGSTGELFF. CDR3 bases: TGTGCCAGCAGTTTACCCGGGATCGGAAGCACCGGGGAGCTGTTTTTT. Based on the CDR3 plus reference TRBV28 and TRBJ2-2, the full variable domain is DVKVTQSSRYLVKRTGEKVFLECVQDMDHENMFWYRQDPGLGLRLIYFSYDVKMKEKGDIPEGYSVSREKKERFSLILESASTNQTSMYLCASSLPGIGSTGELFFGEGSRLTVL.

The chain couples TRBV6-5 to TRBJ2-7, with 7 bases that match TRBD2. Germline assignment: CDR1 MNHEY and CDR2 SVGAGI. The V gene end was trimmed by 8 bases and the J gene end by 0 bases; junction bases not matched to a gene: 7. The CDR3 is 14 amino acids. In nucleotides, the CDR3 is TGTGCCAGCTACCGGAGCGGGGCCTCCTACGAGCAGTACTTC. Translated, it gives CASYRSGASYEQYF.